The sequence of this T cell receptor (beta chain) was determined in a study of blood T cell repertoires in COVID-19. The CDR3 spans 13 residues. The V gene's germline CDR1 is GTSNPN and CDR2 SVGIG (reference sequence). V was shortened by 2 bases and J by 7 bases, with 14 bases between the two germline ends. Assay used: immunoSEQ multiplex PCR; TCRdb lists only in-frame clones, some missing. The repertoire holds around 49,000 clones, with roughly 90% as singletons. This chain links TRBV30 with TRBJ1-2, with D uncertain. The TCR originated in a human donor in a cohort sampled during active COVID-19. Sequences were obtained from peripheral blood. The CDR3 here is CAWSPTPSGGYTF. The DNA of the CDR3 is TGTGCCTGGAGTCCTACCCCTTCGGGTGGCTACACCTTC.